A selection of T cell receptor beta chains follows, all from one sample in a study of glioma-infiltrating T cells. TCRdb called the multiplex PCR reads again in MiXCR, with one record for every CDR3 protein. The repertoire holds over 140,000 distinct CDR3 sequences, about two fifths seen once, with 20% in the top ten. Sequenced sample: glioma tissue, nonneoplastic brain tissue, or PBMCs (not recorded which). These receptors all stem from a human donor with low-grade glioma or glioblastoma, undergoing nonglioma brain surgery, or in good health (not recorded which). Both conserved end residues are part of each CDR3. A D gene is named only where the DNA matches it firmly. Size tells how often a clone was seen (once, few, many) or the class of an expanded clone, and some rows leave it out.

CSARPRAHTYEQYF TGCAGTGCTAGACCCAGGGCCCATACCTACGAGCAGTACTTC . TRBJ2-7 TRBV20-1 .
CASKFTGGVNEKLFF TGTGCCAGCAAATTCACAGGGGGCGTTAATGAAAAACTGTTTTTT TRBD1 TRBJ1-4 TRBV7-2 .
CASSLYTTNYEQYF TGTGCCAGCAGCTTATATACCACTAACTACGAGCAGTACTTC . TRBJ2-7 TRBV7-8 .
CSVSGQTNDYTF TGCAGCGTGTCAGGACAGACTAATGACTACACCTTC . TRBJ1-2 TRBV29-1 once
CASSYSTGGEAFF TGTGCCAGCAGTTACTCGACAGGGGGCGAAGCTTTCTTT TRBD1 TRBJ1-1 TRBV6-2/TRBV6-3 .
CSAREGTGAYNEQFF TGCAGTGCTAGAGAGGGGACAGGGGCTTACAATGAGCAGTTCTTC TRBD1 TRBJ2-1 TRBV20-1 .
CASSQDWSARSNQPQHF TGCGCCAGCAGCCAAGATTGGTCAGCACGGAGCAATCAGCCCCAGCATTTT . TRBJ1-5 TRBV4-1 .
CASERTLNTEAFF TGTGCCAGCGAGAGAACCCTGAACACTGAAGCTTTCTTT . TRBJ1-1 TRBV11-1 .
CSARDRGQEHYGYTF TGCAGTGCTAGAGATCGAGGACAGGAGCACTATGGCTACACCTTC TRBD1 TRBJ1-2 TRBV20-1 .
CASSYGPLRTDTQYF TGTGCCAGCAGCTACGGACCCTTGCGGACAGATACGCAGTATTTT . TRBJ2-3 TRBV11-2 .
CASSWTDDQPQHF TGTGCCAGCAGTTGGACGGACGATCAGCCCCAGCATTTT . TRBJ1-5 TRBV28 few
CASSPGLPTYEQYF TGTGCCAGCAGTCCGGGACTCCCAACCTACGAGCAGTACTTC . TRBJ2-7 TRBV28 .
CASSQPTSTGELFF TGTGCCAGCAGCCAACCTACTAGCACCGGGGAGCTGTTTTTT . TRBJ2-2 TRBV3-1 .
CASSWTAGTSEHVF TGTGCCAGCAGTTGGACAGCCGGGACTAGCGAGCACGTCTTC TRBD2 TRBJ2-1 TRBV27 .
CSARPRDQETQYF TGCAGTGCTAGACCCAGGGACCAAGAGACCCAGTACTTC . TRBJ2-5 TRBV20-1 few
CASSWTGRDGYTF TGTGCCAGCAGTTGGACAGGGAGGGATGGCTACACCTTC TRBD1 TRBJ1-2 TRBV2 .
CASSLPLAGVDEQYF TGTGCCAGCAGCTTACCCCTAGCGGGAGTTGACGAGCAGTACTTC TRBD2 TRBJ2-7 TRBV7-9 .
CASSHNLGTTDWGTHEQYF TGTGCCAGCAGCCACAATCTAGGGACAACAGACTGGGGCACCCACGAGCAGTACTTC . TRBJ2-7 TRBV14 .
CASSLVGTSGRDTQYF TGTGCCAGCAGCTTAGTCGGGACTAGCGGGAGGGATACGCAGTATTTT TRBD2 TRBJ2-3 TRBV7-2 .
CAISERKKGTDNYGYTF TGTGCCATCAGTGAGAGGAAAAAAGGGACGGACAACTATGGCTACACCTTC . TRBJ1-2 TRBV6-2/TRBV6-3 few
CASRGTSGTHGQYF TGTGCCAGCAGGGGGACTAGCGGGACTCACGGGCAGTACTTC TRBD2 TRBJ2-7 TRBV2 few